This TCR beta chain was obtained from a study of early T cells in non-severe SARS-CoV-2 infection. The study, taken as a whole, reports: A preference for anti-spike CD8 responses marked VDJdb matching, which missed private and CD4 specificities.

In regard to this clonotype: No antigen is known for it.

Researchers attached unique molecular identifiers to individual cDNA molecules. TCRdb re-called the 5' RACE reads through MiXCR, storing one row per CDR3 protein. Of tens of thousands of distinct CDR3 sequences listed, 5% to 6% are singletons. From germline, CDR1 is SEHNR and CDR2 FQNEAQ (reference sequence). Deletions cut 4 bases from V and 0 bases from J, with 17 bases between. The CDR3 is 17 amino acids. The sequence was collected from an adult who was a healthcare worker with PCR-confirmed SARS-CoV-2 infection or an uninfected control (not recorded which). This sample comprised whole blood, obtained at baseline. The chain is built from TRBV7-9 and TRBJ2-3, with D possibly being TRBD2 (6 bases). CDR3 coding DNA: TGTGCCAGCAGCTCACTTACGCGACTAGATAGCACAGATACGCAGTATTTT. Translating gives CASSSLTRLDSTDTQYF. Full variable domain (missing parts from reference TRBV7-9 and TRBJ2-3): DTGVSQNPRHKITKRGQNVTFRCDPISEHNRLYWYRQTLGQGPEFLTYFQNEAQLEKSRLLSDRFSAERPKGSFSTLEIQRTEQGDSAMYLCASSSLTRLDSTDTQYFGPGTRLTVL.